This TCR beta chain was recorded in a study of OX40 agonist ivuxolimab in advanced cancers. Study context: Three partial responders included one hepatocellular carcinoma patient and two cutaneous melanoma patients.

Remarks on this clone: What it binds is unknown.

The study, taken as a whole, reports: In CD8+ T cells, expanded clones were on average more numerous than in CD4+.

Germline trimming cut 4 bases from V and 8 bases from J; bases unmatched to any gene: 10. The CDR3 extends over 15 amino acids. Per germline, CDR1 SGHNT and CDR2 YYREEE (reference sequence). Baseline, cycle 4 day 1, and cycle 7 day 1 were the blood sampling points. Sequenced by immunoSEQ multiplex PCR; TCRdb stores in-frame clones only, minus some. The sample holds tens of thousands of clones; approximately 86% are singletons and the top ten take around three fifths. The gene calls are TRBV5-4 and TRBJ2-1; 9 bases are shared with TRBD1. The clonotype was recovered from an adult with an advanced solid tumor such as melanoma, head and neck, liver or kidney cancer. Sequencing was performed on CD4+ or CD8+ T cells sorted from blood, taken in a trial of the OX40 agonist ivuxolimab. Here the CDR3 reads CASSLHPGQGDEQFF. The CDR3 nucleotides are TGTGCCAGCAGCCTTCACCCGGGACAGGGAGATGAGCAGTTCTTC.